Following are 7 T cell receptor beta chains from one sample sequenced in a study of blood T cell repertoires in COVID-19. Sequenced by immunoSEQ multiplex PCR; TCRdb stores in-frame clones only, minus some. The sample records roughly 170,000 clones, about 84% being singletons. The sequenced sample consisted of peripheral blood. These receptors were collected from a human donor in a cohort sampled during active COVID-19.

This chain links TRBV3-1 (or the pseudogene TRBV3-2) with TRBJ1-2, with 8 bases lining up with TRBD1. Germline loops: CDR1 LGHDT, CDR2 YNNKEL (reference sequence). V shed 8 bases and J 4 bases; nucleotides not matched to a gene: 6. This CDR3 region has 13 residues. DNA for the CDR3: TGTGCCAGCGCAGGACAGGGTGGCTATGGCTACACCTTC. This sequence encodes CASAGQGGYGYTF.

The chain uses TRBV5-4 and TRBJ1-1, with TRBD1 as a possible D gene (6 bases). V was trimmed by 5 bases and J by 1 base, leaving 21 bases between them. Germline V CDR1 and CDR2: SGHNT, YYREEE (reference sequence). This CDR3 has 17 residues. CDR3 in DNA: TGTGCCAGCAGTCGCGGGTTTTTACCGGGACAGAACACTGAAGCTTTCTTT. It encodes CASSRGFLPGQNTEAFF.

The chain has TRBV30 and TRBJ2-3, with 9 bases lining up with TRBD2. The ends lost 2 bases at V and 3 bases at J; junction bases unmatched: 6. This CDR3 comprises 15 residues. Germline V CDR1 and CDR2: GTSNPN, SVGIG (reference sequence). CDR3 residues: CAWSTGGGATDTQYF. CDR3 sequence (DNA): TGTGCCTGGAGTACTGGCGGGGGGGCAACAGATACGCAGTATTTT.

The chain combines TRBV7-9 with TRBJ2-1; 9 bases line up with TRBD2. Trimming removed 7 bases from V and 0 bases from J; junction bases left unmatched: 4. The germline gives CDR1 SEHNR, CDR2 FQNEAQ (reference sequence). The CDR3 contains 15 residues. The CDR3 sequence: CASTLAGSSYNEQFF. CDR3 DNA: TGTGCCAGCACCCTAGCGGGGAGCTCCTACAATGAGCAGTTCTTC.

This sequence joins TRBV23-1 and TRBJ2-5; 8 positions agree with TRBD1. TRBV23-1 belongs to the ORF category, with a function that is uncertain. The CDR3 covers 17 residues. V gave up 0 bases and J gave up 4 bases; unmatched junction bases: 10. The DNA of the CDR3 is TGCGCCAGCAGTCAATCAGGACAGGGCTGGGTCGGAGAGACCCAGTACTTC. Amino acid sequence: CASSQSGQGWVGETQYF.

This clone was picked up one time. This chain connects TRBV12-3 or TRBV12-4 to TRBJ2-7; D perhaps matches TRBD1 (6 bases). The germline V and J ends were trimmed by 6 bases and 4 bases, with 13 bases remaining between them. The CDR3 contains 13 residues. CDR3 sequence reads: CASRIRDTYEQYF. The CDR3, as DNA: TGTGCCAGCAGGATCCGGGACACTTACGAGCAGTACTTC.

A few counts support this clone. The chain combines TRBV5-5 with TRBJ1-5; D unresolved. The CDR3 sequence is 15 residues long. Trimming left V 4 bases short and J 0 bases short, with 11 bases between. Germline CDR1 reads SGHKS; CDR2 reads YYEKEE (reference sequence). The DNA for the CDR3 is TGTGCCAGCAGCCCGGTTGGAGTTAGCAATCAGCCCCAGCATTTT. Translated: CASSPVGVSNQPQHF. Using reference TRBV5-5 and TRBJ1-5 for the parts outside the CDR3, the full variable domain is DAGVTQSPTHLIKTRGQQVTLRCSPISGHKSVSWYQQVLGQGPQFIFQYYEKEERGRGNFPDRFSARQFPNYSSELNVNALLLGDSALYLCASSPVGVSNQPQHFGDGTRLSIL.